This T cell receptor beta chain stems from a study of blood T cell repertoires in COVID-19. Study-wide context: Acute-phase and convalescent COVID-19 samples originated in the United States, Italy and Spain. PBMCs, B-cell-depleted T cells, or T cells were the source of the cDNA or gDNA that made up the material.

As originally analysed: Amplification from reference gene primers served as the basis for estimated nucleated cell counts. Sequenced by immunoSEQ multiplex PCR; TCRdb stores in-frame clones only, minus some. V and J calls and clone size are given by that table; D and trimming were obtained from the DNA. The sample lists about 73,000 clones, 82% occurring once. Germline values: CDR1 SEHNR, CDR2 FQNEAQ (reference sequence). This CDR3 is built from 15 residues. The ends were cut back, 1 base at V and 0 bases at J, with 7 bases in the middle. Material for sequencing was peripheral blood. The sequence derives from a woman in her sixties or seventies with acute or convalescent COVID-19. The V call is TRBV7-9, the J call TRBJ2-1, with D unclear. The CDR3 nucleotides read TGTGCCAGCAGCTTAGGCCCGGGCTCCTACAATGAGCAGTTCTTC. It codes for CASSLGPGSYNEQFF.